Below are 13 T cell receptor beta chains sequenced from a single sample in a study of CD8+ T cells in alopecia areata (dated by TCRdb to the late 2010s). Receptors were amplified or captured by the immunoSEQ multiplex PCR assay. For TCR sequencing, RNA was extracted from every sample and reverse transcribed into cDNA to serve as template. The table was pulled from immuneACCESS by TCRdb, which kept in-frame rearrangements only. Such tables lose some clones; where checked, under half of the loss comes from unresolved V genes, and the rest has no known cause. Counted in this sample were 150,000 to 200,000 clones; around 60% of them appeared once. Approximately 1.3% of the sample is taken by the ten largest. What the treatment or condition label conveys for this sample: oral pan-JAK inhibitor, 5-10 mg twice daily. The specimen was CD4+ T cells sorted from blood, collected between weeks 49 and 50, from a patient treated with tofacitinib. The receptors derive from a human donor with alopecia areata.

V gene TRBV30 combines with J gene TRBJ2-3, with 7 bases that match TRBD2. J lost 7 bases, V lost 0 bases, and 7 bases had no gene match. The CDR3 is 14 amino acids. The germline CDR1 and CDR2 sequences are GTSNPN and SVGIG (reference sequence). CDR3 DNA: TGTGCCTGGAGTGTCGGACTAGGGGCGAATACGCAGTATTTT. Amino acids: CAWSVGLGANTQYF.

A single count supports this clone. The chain has TRBV5-6 and TRBJ1-2; the D is unclear. The germline V and J ends were trimmed by 0 bases and 1 base, with 4 bases remaining between them. Germline CDR1 is SGHDT and CDR2 is YYEEEE. This CDR3 region has 13 residues. CDR3 DNA sequence: TGTGCCAGCAGCTTGGTCAGTAACTATGGCTACACCTTC. Translated: CASSLVSNYGYTF.

The CDR3 bases are TGTGCCTGGAGCGCTACAATTACAGATACGCAGTATTTT. It is translated as CAWSATITDTQYF. The chain is built from TRBV30 and TRBJ2-3; the D is unclear. The CDR3 consists of 13 residues. V was clipped by 3 bases and J by 3 bases, with 10 bases between them. Germline values: CDR1 GTSNPN, CDR2 SVGIG (reference sequence).

For the CDR3, the DNA is TGTGCCAGCAGCATCCTTAGGGATTCCTATGGCTACACCTTC. This codes for CASSILRDSYGYTF. The gene calls are TRBV5-6 and TRBJ1-2; D is undetermined. The CDR3 is 14 residues long. CDR1 and CDR2 from the germline V gene are SGHDT and YYEEEE. V shed 4 bases and J shed 4 bases, with 14 bases lying between them.

CDR3 residues: CAWSRGLPNEQFF. The CDR3 DNA is TGTGCCTGGAGTAGGGGCCTGCCCAATGAGCAGTTCTTC. The chain couples TRBV30 to TRBJ2-1, with a possible D match to TRBD1 (5 bases). CDR1 is GTSNPN, CDR2 SVGIG, per germline (reference sequence). The CDR3 covers 13 residues. V gave up 2 bases and J gave up 6 bases, with 11 bases separating them.

In this sample, this clone turned up a few times. The chain employs TRBV29-1 and TRBJ1-4, with 7 bases matching TRBD1. Germline-derived CDR1 and CDR2 are SQVTM and ANQGSEA. The CDR3 sequence is 13 residues long. Trimming cost V 7 bases and J 6 bases; bases outside gene matches: 8. CDR3 sequence: CSAATGNYEKLFF. DNA of the CDR3: TGCAGCGCTGCGACAGGGAATTATGAAAAACTGTTTTTT.

This clone has a handful of counts. This chain connects TRBV9 to TRBJ2-1; 8 bases line up with TRBD2. V was clipped by 0 bases and J by 3 bases; unmatched bases: 8. The CDR3 extends over 17 amino acids. CDR1 and CDR2 from the germline V gene are SGDLS and YYNGEE. CDR3 protein: CASSVGARGGLYNEQFF. CDR3 coding DNA: TGTGCCAGCAGCGTAGGCGCTCGGGGGGGCCTCTACAATGAGCAGTTCTTC.

The chain carries TRBV30 and TRBJ1-1, with unresolved D. The germline V gene has CDR1 GTSNPN and CDR2 SVGIG (reference sequence). The CDR3 spans 15 residues. The ends were cut back, 1 base at V and 1 base at J, with 13 bases in the middle. In DNA, the CDR3 is TGTGCCTGGAGTGACCCAGGCAGAAAGAACACTGAAGCTTTCTTT. It yields the protein CAWSDPGRKNTEAFF.

The rearrangement uses TRBV30 and TRBJ2-5, with 13 bases identical to TRBD2. Germline-derived CDR1 and CDR2 are GTSNPN and SVGIG (reference sequence). V dropped 1 base and J dropped 2; count of bases not matched to a gene: 1. The CDR3 is 15 residues long. This CDR3 is CAWSELAGGQETQYF. CDR3 in DNA: TGTGCCTGGAGTGAACTAGCGGGGGGGCAAGAGACCCAGTACTTC.

This CDR3 reads CHRPSGANVLTF. The CDR3 DNA reads as TGCCATCGTCCCTCTGGGGCCAACGTCCTGACTTTC. The V gene is TRBV29-1, the J gene TRBJ2-6; D call uncertain. Germline V gene lookup returns CDR1 SQVTM and CDR2 ANQGSEA. CDR3 size: 12 residues.

This chain joins TRBV5-1 and TRBJ2-3, with 9 bases matching TRBD1. J gave up 4 bases and V 6 bases, and 18 bases lay outside the gene matches. This CDR3 contains 18 residues. Germline V gene data show CDR1 as SGHRS and CDR2 as YFSETQ. CDR3 bases: TGCGCCAGCACCCAACTTATGACAGGGGGAATAATTCCAGATACGCAGTATTTT. As protein: CASTQLMTGGIIPDTQYF.

V usage is TRBV29-1 and J usage is TRBJ2-1; either TRBD1 or TRBD2 may supply D (6 bases each). V lost 5 bases, J lost 12 bases, and 11 bases lay in between. The V gene's germline CDR1 is SQVTM and CDR2 ANQGSEA. The CDR3 has 10 residues. CDR3 coding DNA: TGCAGCGTTTCCAGGGGAGGGCAGTTCTTC. It encodes CSVSRGGQFF.

This chain uses TRBV30 with TRBJ2-5; D is possibly TRBD1 (5 bases). Trimming pared 2 bases from V and 2 bases from J, leaving 18 bases between. CDR1 and CDR2 (germline): GTSNPN, SVGIG (reference sequence). The CDR3 has 16 residues. CDR3 in DNA: TGTGCCTGGAGTCGGTCGGCAGGGCTCCTTCAAGAGACCCAGTACTTC. This encodes CAWSRSAGLLQETQYF.